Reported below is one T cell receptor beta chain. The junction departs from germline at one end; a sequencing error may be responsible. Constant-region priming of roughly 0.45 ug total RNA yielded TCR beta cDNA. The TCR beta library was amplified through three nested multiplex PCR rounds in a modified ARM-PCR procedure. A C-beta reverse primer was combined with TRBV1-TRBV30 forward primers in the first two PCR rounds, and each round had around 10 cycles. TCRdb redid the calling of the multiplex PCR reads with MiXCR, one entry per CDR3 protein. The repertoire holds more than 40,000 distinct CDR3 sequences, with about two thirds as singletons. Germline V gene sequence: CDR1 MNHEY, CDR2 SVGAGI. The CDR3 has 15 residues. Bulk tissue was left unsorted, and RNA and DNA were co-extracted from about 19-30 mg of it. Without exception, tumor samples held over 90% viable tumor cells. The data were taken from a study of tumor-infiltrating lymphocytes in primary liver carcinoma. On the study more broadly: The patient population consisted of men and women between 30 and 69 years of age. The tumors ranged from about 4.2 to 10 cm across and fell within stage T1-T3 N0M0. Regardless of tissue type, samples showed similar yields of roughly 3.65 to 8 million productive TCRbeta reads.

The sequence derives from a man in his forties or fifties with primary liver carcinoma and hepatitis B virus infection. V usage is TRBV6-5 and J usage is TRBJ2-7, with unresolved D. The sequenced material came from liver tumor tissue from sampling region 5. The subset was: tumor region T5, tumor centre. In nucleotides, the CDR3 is TGTGCCGGCAGTTACTGGCGAGACGGTAACTACGAGCAGTACTTC. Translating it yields CAGSYWRDGNYEQYF.